The TCR beta chain under discussion was sequenced for a study of healthy donors' naive CD4 and CD8 T cells. A linear amplification protocol produced the TCR libraries from 500 ng of total RNA. TCRdb reanalysed the reads using MiXCR and keeps one entry per CDR3 protein. Of some 190,000 distinct CDR3 sequences detected, around three quarters appear once; the ten largest clones hold approximately 2.5%. Germline values: CDR1 MNHNS, CDR2 SASEGT. The CDR3 is 14 amino acids. V gave up 8 bases and J gave up 0 bases; unmatched junction bases: 1. The sequenced sample was naive CD4+ and CD8+ T cells sorted from blood, pooled from several donors. This receptor was obtained from a pool of human donors in good health; the sample pools cells from several healthy donors. The rearrangement uses TRBV6-1 and TRBJ2-5, with TRBD2 identical over 12 bases. The CDR3 loop is CASGLAGYQETQYF. CDR3 bases: TGTGCCAGCGGACTAGCGGGGTACCAAGAGACCCAGTACTTC.